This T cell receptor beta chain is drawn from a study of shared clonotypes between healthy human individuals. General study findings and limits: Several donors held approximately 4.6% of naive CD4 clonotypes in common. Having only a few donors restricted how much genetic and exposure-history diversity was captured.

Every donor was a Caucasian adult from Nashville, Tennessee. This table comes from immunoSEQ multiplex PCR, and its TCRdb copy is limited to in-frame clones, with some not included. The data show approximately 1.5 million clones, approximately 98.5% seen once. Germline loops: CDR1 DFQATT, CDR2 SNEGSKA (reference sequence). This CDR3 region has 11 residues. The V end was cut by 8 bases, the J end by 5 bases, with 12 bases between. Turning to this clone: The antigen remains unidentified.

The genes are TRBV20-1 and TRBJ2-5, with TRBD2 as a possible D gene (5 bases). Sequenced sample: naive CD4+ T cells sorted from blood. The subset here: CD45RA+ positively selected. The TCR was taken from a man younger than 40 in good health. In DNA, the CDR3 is TGCAGTACCGTGAGGAGGGAGACCCAGTACTTC. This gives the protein CSTVRRETQYF.